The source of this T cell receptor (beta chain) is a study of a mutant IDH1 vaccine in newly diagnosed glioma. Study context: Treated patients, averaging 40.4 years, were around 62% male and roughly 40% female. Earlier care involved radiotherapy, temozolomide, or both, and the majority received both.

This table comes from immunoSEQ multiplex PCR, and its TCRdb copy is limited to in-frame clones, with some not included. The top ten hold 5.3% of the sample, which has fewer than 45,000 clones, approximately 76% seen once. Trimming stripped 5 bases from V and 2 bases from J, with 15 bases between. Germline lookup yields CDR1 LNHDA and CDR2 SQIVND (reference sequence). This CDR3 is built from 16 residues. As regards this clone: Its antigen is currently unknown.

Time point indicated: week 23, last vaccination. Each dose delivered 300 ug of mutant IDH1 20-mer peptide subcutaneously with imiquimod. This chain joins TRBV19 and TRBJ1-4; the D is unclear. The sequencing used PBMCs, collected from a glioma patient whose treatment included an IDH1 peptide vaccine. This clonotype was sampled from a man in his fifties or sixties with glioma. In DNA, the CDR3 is TGTGCCAGTAGTTCCCCCTACGGAACGACTAATGAAAAACTGTTTTTT. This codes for CASSSPYGTTNEKLFF.